Listed here is a single TCR beta chain. Its antigen specificity is not known. No much larger clone exists at a distance of one base, and base qualities are not known. CDR1 is given as MNHNS and CDR2 as SASEGT, both from the germline V gene. Between the V and J ends, shortened by 4 bases and 2 bases respectively, the junction contains 8 bases. Including cysteine and phenylalanine, the CDR3 has 13 amino acids. Just CDR3 DNA is preserved here, 39 bases in frame from base 1. This sample was taken from a study of T cell repertoires in cytomegalovirus infection (dated by TCRdb to the late 2010s). General notes on the study: Donor HLA type was relevant to the analysis, as public TCR beta signatures indicated carriage of CMV infection together with the matching HLA type. Findings and caveats that apply to the study as a whole: The ex vivo response was dominated by HLA-C-restricted CMV-specific TCR beta clonotypes, and the single most frequent clonotype in two of eight donors was supplied by these HLA-C-restricted clonotypes. In both this cohort and an independent cohort of some 350 donors, the cumulative frequency of public TCR beta family members distinguished carriers of CMV infection plus the relevant HLA type.

The instrument given in TCRdb is Illumina HiSeq 1500. TCRdb's own reprocessing of the public reads used fastp at Q25 and MiXCR and kept productive beta chains. When rows share a CDR3 protein, they turn into one entry using the most common DNA and genes. Within this sample are around 110,000 distinct CDR3 sequences, with 10% of them counted one time only. The leading ten clones occupy 30% to 40% of the sample. Specimen: PBMCs, sequenced either directly or after in vitro stimulation (not recorded which). The chain employs TRBV6-1 and TRBJ1-2; no D gene call is confident. The clonotype originates from a human donor in good health (CMV status not recorded). Some clones in this sample may be carry-over from other donors' samples. The CDR3 is CASSVSENYGYTF. Here is the DNA: TGTGCCAGCAGTGTATCGGAGAACTATGGCTACACCTTC.